This record looks at one TCR beta chain sequence and its context. This table comes from immunoSEQ multiplex PCR, and its TCRdb copy is limited to in-frame clones, with some not included. Here the sample spans fewer than 45,000 clones, approximately 92% being singletons. This CDR3 has 15 residues. Germline V gene lookup returns CDR1 LNHDA and CDR2 SQIVND (reference sequence). V dropped 9 bases and J dropped 5; count of bases not matched to a gene: 7. The data are from a study of T cell changes during pregnancy in multiple sclerosis. Source: CD4+ T cells from peripheral blood mononuclear cells, taken in the first trimester of pregnancy. V and J are TRBV19 and TRBJ2-1; 13 bases are shared with TRBD2. The clonotype was recovered from a female donor with multiple sclerosis, enrolled in a pregnancy study. CDR3 residues: CASTPGTSGDNEQFF. The CDR3 coding sequence is TGTGCCAGCACTCCCGGGACTAGCGGGGACAATGAGCAGTTCTTC.